The 8 T cell receptor beta chains below were found in one sample sequenced in a study of somatic mutations in cytotoxic T cells in rheumatoid arthritis. Some clones are missing from TCRdb's copy, which holds only in-frame ones; the method was immunoSEQ multiplex PCR. The sample has roughly 35,000 clones; about 84% are singletons. Sequencing was done on a sample of CD8+ T cells sorted from blood. Receptors originate from a man in his forties in good health.

This chain links TRBV15 with TRBJ1-2; the match to TRBD1 covers 12 bases. The CDR3 consists of 15 residues. With V trimmed by 1 base and J by 4 bases, 1 base remained unmatched. Germline V gene lookup returns CDR1 LNHNV and CDR2 YYDKDF (reference sequence). The CDR3 sequence is CATSRGDRGPYGYTF. As DNA, the CDR3 is TGTGCCACCAGCAGAGGGGACAGGGGGCCCTATGGCTACACCTTC.

The chain has TRBV5-1 and TRBJ2-1; D may be TRBD1 (6 bases). Trimming removed 0 bases from V and 6 bases from J, with 10 bases in between. The germline V gene has CDR1 SGHRS and CDR2 YFSETQ. The CDR3 is 14 residues long. For the CDR3, the DNA is TGCGCCAGCAGCTTGGTGAGCAGGGGCAATGAGCAGTTCTTC. The encoded protein is CASSLVSRGNEQFF. The full variable domain, its missing parts supplied by reference TRBV5-1 and TRBJ2-1, is KAGVTQTPRYLIKTRGQQVTLSCSPISGHRSVSWYQQTPGQGLQFLFEYFSETQRNKGNFPGRFSGRQFSNSRSEMNVSTLELGDSALYLCASSLVSRGNEQFFGPGTRLTVL.

Only a few counts were recorded for this clone. The chain couples TRBV4-1 to TRBJ1-1; D uncertain. CDR1 is MGHRA and CDR2 is YSYEKL in the germline V gene. The CDR3 extends over 13 amino acids. The V end lost 5 bases, the J end lost 1 base, and 8 bases lay between the germline ends. CDR3 loop: CASSSAENTEAFF. The CDR3 DNA follows: TGCGCCAGCAGCTCCGCCGAGAACACTGAAGCTTTCTTT.

The J gene is TRBJ2-6, the V gene TRBV11-2; D ambiguous. Germline V gene lookup returns CDR1 SGHAT and CDR2 FQNNGV. CDR3 length: 13 amino acids. The V end lost 10 bases, the J end lost 0 bases, and 7 bases lay between the germline ends. CDR3 DNA sequence: TGTGCCAACTTTTCCTCTGGGGCCAACGTCCTGACTTTC. This gives the protein CANFSSGANVLTF.

This chain uses TRBV14 with TRBJ2-2; D possibly matches TRBD1 or TRBD2 (6 bases each). This CDR3 contains 16 residues. Germline CDR1 reads SGHDN; CDR2 reads FVKESK. Deletions cut 0 bases from V and 5 bases from J, with 13 bases between. CDR3 DNA sequence: TGTGCCAGCAGCCAAGATCCGGGGGCGCTTACCGGGGAGCTGTTTTTT. It specifies CASSQDPGALTGELFF.

The CDR3, as DNA: TGTGCCAGCAGCGCAGTGGGGGGGGCGTCCGGAAACACCATATATTTT. Translated: CASSAVGGASGNTIYF. V usage is TRBV7-3 and J usage is TRBJ1-3; D possibly corresponds to TRBD1 (6 bases). Looked up from germline, CDR1 is SGHTA and CDR2 is FQGTGA. Trimming removed 5 bases at V and 4 bases at J, with 18 bases between. The CDR3 contains 16 residues.

This clone was recorded only once. The chain links TRBV28 to TRBJ2-7, with 9 bases matching TRBD1. This CDR3 region has 14 residues. Germline values: CDR1 MDHEN, CDR2 SYDVKM. V dropped 5 bases and J dropped 5; count of bases not matched to a gene: 7. CDR3 in amino acids: CASSPPGTGHEQYF. Written as DNA, the CDR3 is TGTGCCAGCAGTCCACCGGGGACAGGGCACGAGCAGTACTTC. The complete variable domain, with remaining parts taken from reference TRBV28 and TRBJ2-7, reads DVKVTQSSRYLVKRTGEKVFLECVQDMDHENMFWYRQDPGLGLRLIYFSYDVKMKEKGDIPEGYSVSREKKERFSLILESASTNQTSMYLCASSPPGTGHEQYFGPGTRLTVT.

This chain joins TRBV19 and TRBJ1-4; possible D gene TRBD1, 6 bases. The germline CDR1 and CDR2 sequences are LNHDA and SQIVND (reference sequence). The CDR3 consists of 15 residues. V was cut by 7 bases and J by 5 bases, with 17 bases left in between. The CDR3 DNA reads as TGTGCCAGTAAACCTTTACGGACAGTGAATGAAAAACTGTTTTTT. Residues: CASKPLRTVNEKLFF.